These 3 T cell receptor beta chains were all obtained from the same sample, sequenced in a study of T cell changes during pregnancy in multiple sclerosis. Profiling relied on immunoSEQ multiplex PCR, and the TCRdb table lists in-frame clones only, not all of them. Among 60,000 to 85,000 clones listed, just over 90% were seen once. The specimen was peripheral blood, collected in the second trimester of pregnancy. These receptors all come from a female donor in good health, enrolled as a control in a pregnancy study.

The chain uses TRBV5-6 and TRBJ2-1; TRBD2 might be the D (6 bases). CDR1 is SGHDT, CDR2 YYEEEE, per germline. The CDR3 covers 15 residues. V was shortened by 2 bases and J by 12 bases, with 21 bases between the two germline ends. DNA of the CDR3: TGTGCCAGCAGCTTCAGGGACCGGGGGTCCCAAGGGCAGTTCTTC. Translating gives CASSFRDRGSQGQFF.

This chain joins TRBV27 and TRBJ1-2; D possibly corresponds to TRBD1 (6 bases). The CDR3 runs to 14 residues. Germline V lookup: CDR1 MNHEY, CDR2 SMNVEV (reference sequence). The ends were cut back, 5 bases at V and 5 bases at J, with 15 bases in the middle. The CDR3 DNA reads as TGTGCCAGCAGTCCCCTCGGGGGGGCGTATGGCTACACCTTC. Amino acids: CASSPLGGAYGYTF.

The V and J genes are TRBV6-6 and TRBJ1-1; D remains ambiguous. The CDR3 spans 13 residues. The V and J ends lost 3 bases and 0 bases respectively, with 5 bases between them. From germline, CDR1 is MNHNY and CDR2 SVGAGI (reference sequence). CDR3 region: CASSYEVNTEAFF. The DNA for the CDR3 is TGTGCCAGCAGTTATGAGGTGAACACTGAAGCTTTCTTT.